This T cell receptor (beta chain) was captured in a study of cytomegalovirus exposure and HLA in healthy donors. Study findings and constraints: In a later analysis, a missense DCLRE1C variant was linked to TCR beta V- and J-gene trimming.

This CDR3 is built from 15 residues. From germline, CDR1 is SGHVS and CDR2 FNYEAQ. The germline V and J ends were trimmed by 4 bases and 5 bases, with 17 bases remaining between them. A remark on this clone: Its antigen is not identified.

Unrecorded immune exposure was likely among donors, who were nominally healthy when sampled. The PCR made use of 60 Vbeta and 13 Jbeta primers. Repertoires were generated with immunoSEQ multiplex PCR, while TCRdb's copy carries only in-frame clones and drops some. The table has 150,000 to 200,000 clones, 75% to 85% seen once. This clonotype was obtained from a girl aged 2 to 9 in good health and CMV-seropositive. Sample: PBMCs. The chain links TRBV7-6 to TRBJ2-5, with a weak D call TRBD2 (5 bases). The DNA of the CDR3 is TGTGCCAGCAGCTCGCGTAGAGGGTCAATGGAGACCCAGTACTTC. This translates into CASSSRRGSMETQYF.